This T cell receptor (beta chain) was profiled in a study of OX40 agonist ivuxolimab in advanced cancers. CDR3 length: 13 amino acids. Germline V lookup: CDR1 GTSNPN, CDR2 SVGIG (reference sequence). J was trimmed by 8 bases and V by 3 bases; bases with no gene match: 7. Repertoires were generated with immunoSEQ multiplex PCR, while TCRdb's copy carries only in-frame clones and drops some. Among 50,000 to 75,000 clones listed, approximately 87% were seen once. V gene TRBV30 combines with J gene TRBJ1-2; 9 bases are a match to TRBD1. The clonotype comes from an adult with an advanced solid tumor such as melanoma, head and neck, liver or kidney cancer. The material sequenced was CD4+ or CD8+ T cells sorted from blood, taken in a trial of the OX40 agonist ivuxolimab. CDR3 amino acids: CAWRQQGAHGYTF. The CDR3 nucleotides read TGTGCCTGGAGACAACAGGGGGCGCACGGCTACACCTTC.